This TCR beta chain was sequenced in a study of T cell responses to AZD1222 COVID-19 vaccine (dated by TCRdb to about 2021). At the level of the whole study: AZD1222 recipients whose second dose came at about 4 weeks and those whose second dose came at about 12 weeks were combined into one group, since spike-specific TCR depth and breadth did not differ between the two schedules. A total of under 250 trial participants underwent TCR sequencing, of whom 200 to 220 had received two doses of AZD1222 and roughly 26 had received two doses of the MenACWY control vaccine. Trial participants were enrolled into age subgroups of 18-55, 56-69 and 70-plus years, which contained about 150, 27 and 61 TCR-sequenced participants, respectively. Study-wide conclusions, independent of this receptor: Participants were mostly white British and included more females than males, and it was suggested by the authors that clonal diversity may have been underestimated. CD4 TCRs associated with the vaccine covered the entire spike protein, and the dominant responses were in regions 160-218 and 743-854. Nearly half of unique spike-specific TCRs reportedly recognized epitopes outside regions mutated in the B.1.351 and B.1.1.7 variants. The 56-69-year group was small, and its depth increase did not reach significance, likely because of low power. Only five to seven AZD1222 recipients were SARS-CoV-2 seropositive at baseline, limiting conclusions about previously exposed vaccinees. No day 14 peak-response samples were available, so repertoires were characterized only after the peak T cell response. After two AZD1222 doses, both the breadth and the depth of spike-specific TCRs were significantly higher than at day 0 and than in MenACWY recipients.

The CDR3 regions of human TCRbeta chains were analyzed by immunosequencing. Per the authors' processing: TCRs in the repertoires were compared against a reference library of SARS-CoV-2-specific TCRs that had been generated with the MIRA antigen-specificity platform. Breadth was defined as the fraction of unique TCRs that were SARS-CoV-2-associated, and depth was defined as the fraction of total T cells that were SARS-CoV-2-associated. Using the MIRA data, each spike-specific TCR was assigned both to the spike region to which the TCR was reactive and to a CD4 or CD8 class. Log10-transformed breadth and depth values were compared by one-way ANOVA with Sidak's multiple comparisons tests. The table was pulled from immuneACCESS by TCRdb, which kept in-frame rearrangements only. Such tables lose some clones; where checked, under half of the loss comes from unresolved V genes, and the rest has no known cause. V and J calls and clone size are given by that table; D and trimming were obtained from the DNA. The sample profile shows roughly 180,000 clones; around 88% of them were found once. Together, the top ten hold roughly 0.5% of the sample.

The sample holds one count of this clone. What this receptor recognizes is not known. Base qualities were left out, and no much larger clone turns up one base away. V is trimmed back by 3 bases and J by 4 bases, and the junction contains 6 bases that no gene match accounts for. The germline V gene encodes CDR1 LNHDA and CDR2 SQIVND (reference sequence). CDR3 length: 15 amino acids, cysteine to phenylalanine. Solely the CDR3 DNA is kept, with 45 bases framed from the first base. The label giving this sample's time point can be read as: baseline before first vaccination. Vaccinee samples came from UK trials COV001 and COV002, including a single-blind randomized controlled phase 2/3 trial of AZD1222 (ChAdOx1 nCoV-19) in healthy adults. For TCRbeta chain sequencing, PBMC samples from trial participants were taken at day 0 and at day 28 after the second dose.

The sequence was collected from an adult in good health. The material sequenced was peripheral blood, taken on day 0 of AZD1222 vaccination. This sequence uses TRBV19 and TRBJ1-2, with 9 junctional bases fitting TRBD1. The encoded CDR3 is CASSIHRGRVYGYTF. The sequenced DNA is TGTGCCAGTAGTATTCACAGGGGGCGCGTCTATGGCTACACCTTC.